This T cell receptor (beta chain) was retrieved from a study of control samples from healthy donors and cancer patients. Repertoires were generated with immunoSEQ multiplex PCR, while TCRdb's copy carries only in-frame clones and drops some. The sample records about 61,000 clones, around 89% being singletons. The TCR was taken from a man between 60 and 75 years old with colorectal cancer. The sample was PBMCs.

DNA of the CDR3: TGTGCCAGTAAAGACAGAGTCTCTGGAAACACCATATATTTT. This codes for CASKDRVSGNTIYF. The V gene is TRBV19, the J gene TRBJ1-3; weak D call: TRBD1 (5 bases). The germline V and J ends were trimmed by 7 bases and 0 bases, with 10 bases remaining between them. This CDR3 is 14 amino acids long. Germline V gene lookup returns CDR1 LNHDA and CDR2 SQIVND (reference sequence).